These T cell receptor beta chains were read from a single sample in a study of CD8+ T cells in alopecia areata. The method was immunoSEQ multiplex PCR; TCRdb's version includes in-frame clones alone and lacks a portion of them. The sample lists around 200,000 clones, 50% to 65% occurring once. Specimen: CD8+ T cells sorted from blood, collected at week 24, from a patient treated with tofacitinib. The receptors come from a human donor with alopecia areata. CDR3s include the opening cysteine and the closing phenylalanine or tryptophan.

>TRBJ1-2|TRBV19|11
CASKGNYGYTF
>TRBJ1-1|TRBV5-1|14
CASSLEGVNTEAFF
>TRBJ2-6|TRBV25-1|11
CAASGANVLTF
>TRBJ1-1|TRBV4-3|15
CASSQDSGGNTEAFF
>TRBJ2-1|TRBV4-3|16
CASSQVRYDLYNEQFF
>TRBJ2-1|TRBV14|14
CASSQESWLNEQFF
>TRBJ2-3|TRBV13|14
CASRDGTSTDTQYF
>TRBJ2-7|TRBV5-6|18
CASCDGTGASSPPHEQYF
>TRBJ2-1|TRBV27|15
CASRPTQVEYNEQFF
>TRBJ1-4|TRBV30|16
CAWSDDYGGVDEKLFF
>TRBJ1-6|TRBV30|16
CAWSEDGTGGDSPLHF
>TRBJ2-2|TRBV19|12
CASSSKPGELFF
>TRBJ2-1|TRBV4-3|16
CASSQDGQGVWNEQFF
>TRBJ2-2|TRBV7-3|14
CASSLTGSPGELFF
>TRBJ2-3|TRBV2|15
CASSEIAGGQDTQYF
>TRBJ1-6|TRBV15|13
CATSRGLRGRGHF
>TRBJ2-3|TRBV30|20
CAWSLGSSGQNLFEADTQYF
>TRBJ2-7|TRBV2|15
CASSGLAGGNYEQYF
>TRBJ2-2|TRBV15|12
CATSRETGELFF
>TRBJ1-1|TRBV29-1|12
CSATDSPQGAFF
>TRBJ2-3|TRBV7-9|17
CASSHPLGREFTDTQYF
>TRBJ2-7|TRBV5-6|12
CASSLETPEQYF
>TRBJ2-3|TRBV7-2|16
CASSPLAGGSTDTQYF
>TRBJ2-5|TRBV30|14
CAWSSQVLGETQYF
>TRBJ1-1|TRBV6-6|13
CASSSGQLIEAFF
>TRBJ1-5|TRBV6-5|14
CASSTDRGNQPQHF
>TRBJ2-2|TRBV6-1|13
CASAAGWDGELFF
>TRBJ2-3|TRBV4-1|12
CASSQGTGLQYF
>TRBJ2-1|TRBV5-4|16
CASSDRDSKIYNEQFF
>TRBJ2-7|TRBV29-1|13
CSAASGNSYEQYF
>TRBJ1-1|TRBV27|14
CASSFARRNTEAFF
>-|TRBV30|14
CAWSPPSGAYEQYF
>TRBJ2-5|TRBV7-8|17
CASSGNSGGAGEETQYF
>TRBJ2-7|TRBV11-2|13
CASSLENGSEQYF
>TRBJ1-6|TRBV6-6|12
CASSYFQEPLHF
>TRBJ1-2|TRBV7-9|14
CASSWTGEGNGYTF
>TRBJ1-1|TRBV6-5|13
CASSINRGHEAFF
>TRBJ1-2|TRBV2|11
CASSVGQVYTF
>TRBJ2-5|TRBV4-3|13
CASSQDGGETQYF
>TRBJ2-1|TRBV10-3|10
CAIGGNEQFF
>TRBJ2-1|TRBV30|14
CAWGTGSSYNEQFF
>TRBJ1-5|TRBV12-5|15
CASGMGGGLNQPQHF
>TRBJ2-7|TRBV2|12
CASKGESYEQYF
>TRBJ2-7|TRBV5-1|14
CASSLRDREDEQYF
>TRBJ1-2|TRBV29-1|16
CSVEDTTVGQGYGYTF
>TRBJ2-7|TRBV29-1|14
CSVEVEDRGYEQYF
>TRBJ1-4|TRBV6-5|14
CASSQGQGSEKLFF
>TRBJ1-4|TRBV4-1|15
CASSQDQRGNEKLFF
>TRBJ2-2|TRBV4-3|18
CASSQDIVAGENTGELFF
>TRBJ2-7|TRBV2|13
CASTPGASYEQYF
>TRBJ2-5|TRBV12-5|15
CASGSGGTNQETQYF
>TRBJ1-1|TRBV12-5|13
CASGPQGNTEAFF
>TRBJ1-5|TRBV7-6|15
CASSPEGAGNQPQHF
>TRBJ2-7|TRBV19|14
CASTSGTDHYEQYF
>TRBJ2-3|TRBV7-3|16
CASSSHGTYGPDTQYF
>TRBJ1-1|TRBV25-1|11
CASSDTTEAFF
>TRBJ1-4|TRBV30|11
CAWTDGEKLFF